This T cell receptor (beta chain) was sequenced for a study of blood T cell repertoires in COVID-19. On the study more broadly: Samples taken during acute and convalescent COVID-19 were collected in the United States, Italy and Spain. T cells, B-cell-depleted T cells, or PBMCs provided the cDNA or gDNA that served as material.

In the original analysis: Reference gene primer amplification yielded estimated nucleated cell counts. Produced via immunoSEQ multiplex PCR; TCRdb's table is partial and in-frame only. V, J and clone size are those of that table, while D and trimming were read from the DNA. The repertoire holds roughly 230,000 clones, with over 70% as singletons. In this sample, this clone turned up once. This receptor was taken from a man aged 35-49 years with active or convalescent COVID-19. Sequencing was performed on peripheral blood.

The CDR3 DNA reads TGTGCCAGTAGTAATCAGGGGGCGCGCGAAAAACTGTTTTTT. As protein: CASSNQGAREKLFF. This rearrangement joins TRBV19 to TRBJ1-4; 8 nucleotides match TRBD1. The germline gives CDR1 LNHDA, CDR2 SQIVND (reference sequence). This CDR3 is built from 14 residues. The ends lost 4 bases at V and 8 bases at J; junction bases unmatched: 6.